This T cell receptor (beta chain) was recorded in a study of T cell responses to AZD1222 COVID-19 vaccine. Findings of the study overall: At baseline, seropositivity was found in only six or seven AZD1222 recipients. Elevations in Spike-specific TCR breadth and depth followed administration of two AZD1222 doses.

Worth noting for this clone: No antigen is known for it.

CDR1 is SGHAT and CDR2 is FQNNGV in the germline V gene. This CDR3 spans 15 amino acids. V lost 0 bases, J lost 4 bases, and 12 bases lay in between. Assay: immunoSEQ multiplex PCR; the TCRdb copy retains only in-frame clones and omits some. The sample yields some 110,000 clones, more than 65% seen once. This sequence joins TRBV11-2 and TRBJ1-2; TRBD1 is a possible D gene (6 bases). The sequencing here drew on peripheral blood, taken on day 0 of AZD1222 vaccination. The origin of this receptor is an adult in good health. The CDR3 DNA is TGTGCCAGCAGCTTAGAAGGGGGGCAGGTCTATGGCTACACCTTC. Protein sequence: CASSLEGGQVYGYTF.